A selection of T cell receptor beta chains follows, all from one sample in a study of metastatic and nonmetastatic thyroid tumors. TCRdb re-called clones from the PCR reads using MiXCR. This sample has 15,000 to 20,000 clones, with about 30% found just once. What was sequenced was tumor tissue. The receptors were sampled from a female donor with papillary thyroid cancer or a benign thyroid nodule (not recorded which). Some clones in this sample may be carry-over from other donors' samples. CDR3s include the opening cysteine and the closing phenylalanine or tryptophan. The order of the fields is J gene, clone size, V gene, D gene, CDR3 protein, CDR3 DNA. A D gene is named only where the DNA matches it firmly. Rows may omit the clone size; those that give it use once, few, many or a size class.

>TRBJ2-5|NA|TRBV12-3/TRBV12-4|NA
CASSRQENQETQYF
TGTGCCAGCAGTCGACAGGAGAACCAAGAGACCCAGTACTTC
>TRBJ2-1|few|TRBV4-3|NA
CASSGGGRNEQFF
TGCGCCAGCAGCGGGGGTGGACGGAATGAGCAGTTCTTC
>TRBJ2-1|NA|TRBV3-1|TRBD2
CASSPTGREMYNEQFF
TGTGCCAGCAGCCCCACCGGGAGGGAAATGTACAATGAGCAGTTCTTC
>TRBJ1-5|few|TRBV19|TRBD1
CACTTGQADQPQHF
TGTGCCTGTACGACCGGACAGGCGGATCAGCCCCAGCATTTT
>TRBJ2-5|medium-sized|TRBV6-1|TRBD1
CASRSGTGAETQYF
TGTGCCAGCAGGTCCGGGACAGGGGCCGAGACCCAGTACTTC
>TRBJ1-4|many|TRBV12-3/TRBV12-4|TRBD1
CASSKQGASYEKLFF
TGTGCCAGCAGCAAACAGGGGGCAAGCTACGAAAAACTGTTTTTT
>TRBJ2-7|hyperexpanded|TRBV12-3/TRBV12-4|NA
CASSSYTSYEQYF
TGTGCCAGCAGTTCCTACACCTCCTACGAGCAGTACTTC
>TRBJ2-6|NA|TRBV5-1|NA
CASSRTGGGANVLTF
TGCGCCAGCAGTCGTACAGGAGGGGGGGCCAACGTCCTGACTTTC
>TRBJ1-1|few|TRBV12-3/TRBV12-4|NA
CASSLGGGTEAFF
TGTGCCAGCAGTTTGGGGGGTGGGACTGAAGCTTTCTTT
>TRBJ1-1|NA|TRBV4-1|NA
CASSLERPLAEAFF
TGCGCCAGCAGCCTGGAGCGACCGCTGGCTGAAGCTTTCTTT
>TRBJ1-6|many|TRBV20-1|NA
CSARGDGGRNSPLHF
TGCAGTGCTAGAGGGGACGGGGGTCGTAATTCACCCCTCCACTTT
>TRBJ1-1|many|TRBV7-9|NA
CASRLMGDTEAFF
TGTGCCAGCCGCCTGATGGGGGACACTGAAGCTTTCTTT
>TRBJ1-2|NA|TRBV20-1|NA
CSARGGFPGYTF
TGCAGTGCGCGGGGGGGCTTCCCTGGCTACACCTTC
>TRBJ1-1|NA|TRBV18|TRBD1
CASSPTGTGNVEAFF
TGTGCCAGCTCACCGACGGGGACAGGGAATGTAGAAGCTTTCTTT
>TRBJ1-6|medium-sized|TRBV19|TRBD1
CASSGTANSPLHF
TGTGCCTCTAGCGGGACAGCCAATTCACCCCTCCACTTT
>TRBJ1-3|NA|TRBV12-3/TRBV12-4|NA
CASSPRRVGNTIYF
TGTGCCAGCAGCCCCCGCAGGGTCGGAAACACCATATATTTT
>TRBJ2-3|few|TRBV10-3|TRBD1
CAIGTGADTQYF
TGTGCCATAGGGACAGGGGCAGATACGCAGTATTTT
>TRBJ2-7|NA|TRBV4-2|TRBD2
CASSQGLAGGLRGEQYF
TGTGCCAGCAGCCAAGGACTAGCGGGAGGACTCCGGGGGGAGCAGTACTTC
>TRBJ1-2|once|TRBV20-1|NA
CSAETRGRGYTF
TGCAGTGCCGAAACCCGGGGGAGAGGTTACACCTTC
>TRBJ2-1|NA|TRBV11-1|TRBD2
CASSPRTSGGFYNEQFF
TGTGCCAGCAGCCCCCGGACTAGCGGGGGATTCTACAATGAGCAGTTCTTC
>TRBJ2-1|NA|TRBV20-1|TRBD1
CSAREDRGLTTNEQFF
TGCAGTGCTAGAGAGGACAGGGGGCTGACGACTAATGAGCAGTTCTTC
>TRBJ2-1|medium-sized|TRBV2|TRBD2
CASNREGYEQFF
TGTGCCAGCAACCGGGAGGGGTATGAGCAGTTCTTC
>TRBJ2-2|NA|TRBV11-3|TRBD1
CASSSGQGAGELFF
TGTGCCAGCAGCTCGGGACAGGGGGCCGGGGAGCTGTTTTTT
>TRBJ2-3|NA|TRBV7-3|NA
CASSRHGGGGDTQYF
TGTGCCAGCAGCCGTCATGGGGGAGGGGGAGATACGCAGTATTTT
>TRBJ2-7|few|TRBV6-1|TRBD2
CASSPGAGGANYEQYF
TGTGCCAGCAGCCCCGGAGCGGGGGGGGCTAACTACGAGCAGTACTTC
>TRBJ1-1|NA|TRBV5-1|NA
CASSRGGLMNTEAFF
TGCGCCAGCAGCCGGGGAGGGTTGATGAACACTGAAGCTTTCTTT
>TRBJ2-2|NA|TRBV5-1|TRBD1
CASSLGVPGQGTGELFF
TGCGCCAGCAGCTTGGGCGTCCCGGGACAGGGGACCGGGGAGCTGTTTTTT
>TRBJ2-5|medium-sized|TRBV19|TRBD1
CATHPGQGLGETQYF
TGTGCCACCCATCCGGGACAGGGGTTAGGAGAGACCCAGTACTTC
>TRBJ1-3|few|TRBV19|NA
CASSPGLRNTIYF
TGTGCCAGTAGTCCCGGACTGAGAAACACCATATATTTT
>TRBJ2-1|NA|TRBV11-3|NA
CASKHEGNEQFF
TGTGCCAGCAAGCATGAGGGCAATGAGCAGTTCTTC
>TRBJ2-2|NA|TRBV19|NA
CASSIVGGTGELFF
TGTGCCAGTAGTATAGTCGGGGGTACCGGGGAGCTGTTTTTT